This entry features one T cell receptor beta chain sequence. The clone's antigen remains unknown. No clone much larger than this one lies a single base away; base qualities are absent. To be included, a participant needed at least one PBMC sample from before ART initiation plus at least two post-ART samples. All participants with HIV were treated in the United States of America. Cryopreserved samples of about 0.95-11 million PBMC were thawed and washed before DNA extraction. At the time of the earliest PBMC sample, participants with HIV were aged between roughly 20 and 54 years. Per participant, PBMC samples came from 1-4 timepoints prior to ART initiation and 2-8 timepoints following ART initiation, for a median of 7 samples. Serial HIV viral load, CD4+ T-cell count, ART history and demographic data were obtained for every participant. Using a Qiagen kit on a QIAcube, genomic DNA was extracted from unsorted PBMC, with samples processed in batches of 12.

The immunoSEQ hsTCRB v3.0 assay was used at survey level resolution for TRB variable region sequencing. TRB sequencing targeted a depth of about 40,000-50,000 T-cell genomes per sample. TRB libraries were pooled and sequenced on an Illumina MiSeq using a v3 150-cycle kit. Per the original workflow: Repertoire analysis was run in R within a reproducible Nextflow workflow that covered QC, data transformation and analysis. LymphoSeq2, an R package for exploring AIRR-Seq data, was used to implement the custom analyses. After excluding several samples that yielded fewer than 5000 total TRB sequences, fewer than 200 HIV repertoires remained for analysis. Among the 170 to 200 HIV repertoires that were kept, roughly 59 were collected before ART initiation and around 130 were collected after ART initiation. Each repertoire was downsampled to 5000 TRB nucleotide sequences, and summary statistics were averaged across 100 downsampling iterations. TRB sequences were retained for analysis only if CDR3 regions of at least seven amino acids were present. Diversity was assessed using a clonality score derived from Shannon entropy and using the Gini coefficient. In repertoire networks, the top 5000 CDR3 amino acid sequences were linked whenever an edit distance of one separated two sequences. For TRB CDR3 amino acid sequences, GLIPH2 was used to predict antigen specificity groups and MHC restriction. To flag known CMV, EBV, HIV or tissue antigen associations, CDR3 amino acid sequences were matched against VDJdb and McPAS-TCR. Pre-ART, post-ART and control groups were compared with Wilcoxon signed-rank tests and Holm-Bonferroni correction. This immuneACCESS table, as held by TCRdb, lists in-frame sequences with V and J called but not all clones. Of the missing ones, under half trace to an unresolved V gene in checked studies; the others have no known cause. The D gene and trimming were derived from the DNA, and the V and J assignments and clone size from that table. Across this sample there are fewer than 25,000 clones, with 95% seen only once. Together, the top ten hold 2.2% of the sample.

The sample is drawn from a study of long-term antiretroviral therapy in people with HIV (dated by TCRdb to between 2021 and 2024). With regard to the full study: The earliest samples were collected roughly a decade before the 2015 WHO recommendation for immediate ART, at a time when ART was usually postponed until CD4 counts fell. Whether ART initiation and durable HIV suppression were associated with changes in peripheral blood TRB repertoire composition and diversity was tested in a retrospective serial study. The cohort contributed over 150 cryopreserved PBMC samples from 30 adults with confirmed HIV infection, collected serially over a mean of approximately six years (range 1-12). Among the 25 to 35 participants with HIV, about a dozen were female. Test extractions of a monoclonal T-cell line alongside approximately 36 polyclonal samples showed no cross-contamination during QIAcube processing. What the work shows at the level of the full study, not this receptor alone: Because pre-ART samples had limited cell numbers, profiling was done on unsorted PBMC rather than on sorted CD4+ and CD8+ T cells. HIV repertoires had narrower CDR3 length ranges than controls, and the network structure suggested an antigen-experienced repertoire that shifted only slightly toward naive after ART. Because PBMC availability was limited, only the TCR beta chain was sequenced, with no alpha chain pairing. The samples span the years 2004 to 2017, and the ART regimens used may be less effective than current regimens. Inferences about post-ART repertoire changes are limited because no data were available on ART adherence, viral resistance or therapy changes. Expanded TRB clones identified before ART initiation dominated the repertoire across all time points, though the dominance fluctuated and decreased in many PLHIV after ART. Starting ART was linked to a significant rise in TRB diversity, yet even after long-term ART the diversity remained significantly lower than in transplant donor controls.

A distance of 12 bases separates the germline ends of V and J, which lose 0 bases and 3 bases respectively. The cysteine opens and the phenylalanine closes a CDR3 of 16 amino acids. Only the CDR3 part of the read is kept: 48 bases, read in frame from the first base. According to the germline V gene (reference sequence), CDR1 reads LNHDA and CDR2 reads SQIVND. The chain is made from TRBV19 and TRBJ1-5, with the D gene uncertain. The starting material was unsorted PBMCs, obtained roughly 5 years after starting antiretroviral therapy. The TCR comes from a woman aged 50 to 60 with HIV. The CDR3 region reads CASSIERAILNQPQHF. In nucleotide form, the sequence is TGTGCCAGTAGTATAGAGAGGGCCATACTCAATCAGCCCCAGCATTTT.